Sequencing of this T cell receptor (beta chain) was carried out in a study of memory CD4+ T cells and cytomegalovirus serostatus (dated by TCRdb to 2018 to 2020). For context, the study as a whole: The cohort included 35 or so healthy adults from Belgium, of whom 9 were CMV seropositive and roughly 24 were CMV seronegative. To replicate a published TCR-based CMV serostatus classifier, the researchers sequenced the CD4+ memory TCRbeta repertoires of a Belgian cohort whose cytomegalovirus serostatus was known.

Broad study findings and their caveats: A median bootstrapped AUC of about 0.95 with a 95% CI of 0.76-1.00 was achieved on the Belgian cohort by the original-framework classifier. For predicting CMV serostatus, the median bootstrapped AUC was 0.95 using the original framework and roughly 0.91 using a US-trained random forest. Among the approximately 160 previously reported CMV-associated TCRbeta sequences, 67 showed up in the CD4+ memory repertoires, with each one found in between one and five individuals. Unlike the original study, which covered naive and memory CD4+ and CD8+ populations, the Belgian study sequenced only CD4+CD45RO+ memory cells. The results were interpreted as suggesting that the CMV-associated TCR signature is largely present in the CD4+ memory repertoire.

Genomic DNA was extracted from sorted cells with the Quick-DNA Microprep Kit. Amplification of TCRbeta DNA was done with the immunoSEQ hsTCRbeta kit, following the protocol from the manufacturer. An Illumina MiSeq instrument was used to sequence the TCRbeta libraries. The source study handled its data this way. Following removal of out-of-frame sequences, 2,204,828 distinct TCRbeta sequences were retained, with an average of about 70,000 per individual. Two values were used to score each individual: the count of 150 to 200 previously reported CMV-associated TCRbeta sequences and the total count of productive distinct TCRbeta sequences. A beta-binomial model was reimplemented in Python, and scikit-learn random forests with default parameters were trained on data from the US cohort. Classifier performance on the Belgian cohort was summarized as median AUC with percentile confidence intervals calculated over 10,000 bootstrap iterations. Here the immuneACCESS table is served through TCRdb, limited to in-frame sequences with V and J called. Missing clones are a known gap in these copies; in checked studies unresolved V genes cover under half, and the rest lacks a known reason. V, J and clone size are those of that table, while D and trimming were read from the DNA. The sample table holds 35,000 to 45,000 clones, of which over 65% were seen once. The ten largest account for roughly 0.76% of the sample.

A FACSAria II was used to sort memory CD4+ T cells, defined as single viable CD3+CD4+CD8-CD45RO+ cells. CMV serostatus was determined using a Roche Elecsys assay that detects serum IgG against CMV pp150, pp28, p38 and p52. Once the samples were thawed, total CD4+ T cells were enriched through positive selection using CD4 magnetic microbeads. The samples came from a different study that was designed specifically to examine the CD4+ T cell memory repertoire. Peripheral blood mononuclear cells were isolated and cryopreserved according to standard operating procedures, and serum was stored at -80 degrees C. The staining relied on CD3-PerCP (BW264/56), CD4-APC (RPA-T4), CD45RO-PE (UCHT1) and CD8-Pacific Orange (3B5) antibodies, and Sytox blue was used to exclude non-viable cells. In its sample, this clone comes out as medium-sized (0.01 to 0.1%). No cognate antigen has been identified for it. Base qualities are not recorded, but no much larger clone differs from it by a single base.

CDR1 and CDR2, looked up from the germline V gene, are SQVTM and ANQGSEA. V and J lose 6 bases and 1 base, and a span of 9 bases separates them. There are 12 amino acids in the CDR3, from cysteine to phenylalanine inclusive. Of the read, only the CDR3 DNA is kept; its 36 bases are in frame from base 1. The source is an adult in good health and CMV-seronegative. Sequencing input: memory CD4+ T cells from blood. The chain joins TRBV29-1 to TRBJ1-1; TRBD1 is perhaps the D gene, given 6 matching bases. The CDR3 reads as follows: CSVCRGNTEAFF. The sequenced DNA: TGCAGCGTGTGCAGGGGGAACACTGAAGCTTTCTTT.